One sample yielded the 15 T cell receptor beta chains listed below, sequenced in a study of blood T cell repertoires in COVID-19. Clones were read by immunoSEQ multiplex PCR, and TCRdb kept only the in-frame ones, dropping some. This repertoire shows over 120,000 clones, around 82% found once; its top ten account for 35% to 45%. What was sequenced was peripheral blood. These receptors originate from a human donor in a cohort sampled during active COVID-19.

Only one count was recorded for this clone. This chain joins TRBV5-5 and TRBJ2-1; D gene unclear. The germline gives CDR1 SGHKS, CDR2 YYEKEE (reference sequence). V was shortened by 4 bases and J by 3 bases, with 11 bases between the two germline ends. CDR3 length equals 14 residues. Written as DNA, the CDR3 is TGTGCCAGCAGCAACATGACTGTCTACAATGAGCAGTTCTTC. It is translated as CASSNMTVYNEQFF.

The chain links TRBV6-1 to TRBJ1-3; D is undetermined. Germline V gene lookup returns CDR1 MNHNS and CDR2 SASEGT. V was clipped by 2 bases and J by 3 bases, with 11 bases between them. The CDR3 sequence is 15 residues long. CDR3 protein: CASSENRSLGNTIYF. The CDR3 region has the DNA TGTGCCAGCAGTGAAAACCGGTCGCTTGGAAACACCATATATTTT.

The chain carries TRBV2 and TRBJ2-3; possibly TRBD2 for D (6 bases). Germline V CDR1 and CDR2: SNHLY, FYNNEI. Trimming removed 2 bases from V and 1 base from J, with 13 bases in between. The length of the CDR3 is 16 residues. The CDR3 nucleotides read TGTGCCAGCAGTGAATATGTAGGAGGGGGCACAGATACGCAGTATTTT. Protein product: CASSEYVGGGTDTQYF.

V and J are TRBV5-8 and TRBJ2-1, with 8 bases aligning to TRBD1. This CDR3 is 15 amino acids long. Per the germline V gene, CDR1 is SGHTS and CDR2 is YDEGEE. The ends lost 5 bases at V and 10 bases at J; junction bases unmatched: 14. The CDR3 DNA is TGTGCCAGCAGTTCACTACAGGGGGTTACAGGGGAGCAGTTCTTC. Its protein is CASSSLQGVTGEQFF.

This chain links TRBV9 with TRBJ1-1; 9 bases are a match to TRBD1. The CDR3 runs to 14 residues. Trimming cost V 4 bases and J 4 bases; bases outside gene matches: 5. Germline CDR1 is SGDLS and CDR2 is YYNGEE. The CDR3 loop reads CASSLGTGTTEAFF. CDR3 nucleotide sequence: TGTGCCAGCAGCTTAGGGACAGGGACCACTGAAGCTTTCTTT.

This clone was seen just once. This rearrangement joins TRBV7-3 to TRBJ2-2, with D possibly matching TRBD2 (5 bases). V was pared by 4 bases and J by 1 base, with 7 bases between. Germline CDR1 reads SGHTA; CDR2 reads FQGTGA. The CDR3 has 14 amino acids. Here the CDR3 DNA reads TGTGCCAGCAGCTCCGGAGGGAACACCGGGGAGCTGTTTTTT. Its protein is CASSSGGNTGELFF.

This chain connects TRBV9 to TRBJ1-6; D is undetermined. V was shortened by 3 bases and J by 6 bases, with 13 bases between the two germline ends. Germline CDR1 reads SGDLS; CDR2 reads YYNGEE. The CDR3 length is 15 residues. The CDR3 nucleotides are TGTGCCAGCAGCGCATCCAATTACGGTAATTCACCCCTCCACTTT. This translates into CASSASNYGNSPLHF.

Only one count was recorded for this clone. The chain has TRBV3-1 (or the pseudogene TRBV3-2) and TRBJ2-1; 7 nucleotides agree with TRBD2. Germline lookup yields CDR1 LGHDT and CDR2 YNNKEL (reference sequence). Trimming cost V 4 bases and J 7 bases; bases outside gene matches: 19. This CDR3 has 18 residues. CDR3 loop: CASSPCPIPQRGGNEQFF. CDR3 coding DNA: TGTGCCAGCAGCCCGTGCCCGATTCCCCAGCGGGGTGGGAATGAGCAGTTCTTC.

The gene calls are TRBV7-2 and TRBJ1-1; D call uncertain. The CDR3 has 14 amino acids. The germline V gene encodes CDR1 SGHTA and CDR2 FQGNSA. The V gene lost 0 bases and the J gene lost 1 base, with 6 bases spanning the gap. The CDR3 loop reads CASSLAPGNTEAFF. In DNA form, the CDR3 reads TGTGCCAGCAGCTTAGCCCCGGGGAACACTGAAGCTTTCTTT.

The rearrangement links TRBV5-1 to TRBJ1-6; D remains unclear. The germline V gene encodes CDR1 SGHRS and CDR2 YFSETQ. The CDR3 totals 14 residues. The ends were cut back, 0 bases at V and 9 bases at J, with 10 bases in the middle. The CDR3 DNA reads TGCGCCAGCAGCTTGGCCGGTCTTGGTTCACCCCTCCACTTT. Residues: CASSLAGLGSPLHF.

The rearrangement uses TRBV19 and TRBJ2-3; 8 bases align to TRBD1. J gave up 6 bases and V 5 bases, and 4 bases lay outside the gene matches. There are 13 residues in the CDR3. The germline V gene encodes CDR1 LNHDA and CDR2 SQIVND (reference sequence). CDR3 sequence (DNA): TGTGCCAGTAGTGATACAGGGGGGGATACGCAGTATTTT. Translating it yields CASSDTGGDTQYF.

The chain has TRBV2 and TRBJ2-7; a possible D gene is TRBD1 (6 bases). Germline CDR1 is SNHLY and CDR2 is FYNNEI. The CDR3 length is 13 residues. V gave up 0 bases and J gave up 11 bases, with 14 bases separating them. CDR3 nucleotide sequence: TGTGCCAGCAGTGAAGCGCTTACAGGGTTGGAGTACGTC. Translating gives CASSEALTGLEYV.

The J gene is TRBJ2-1, the V gene TRBV7-2; D might be TRBD1 (5 bases). The CDR3 extends over 16 amino acids. Trimming took 5 bases from V and 0 from J, leaving 14 bases between them. Germline V gene sequence: CDR1 SGHTA, CDR2 FQGNSA. CDR3 sequence (DNA): TGTGCCAGCAGCCCCCGGCCTACAGGCTCCTACAATGAGCAGTTCTTC. Translated, it gives CASSPRPTGSYNEQFF.

This clone has only a few counts. The V and J genes are TRBV11-3 and TRBJ2-1, with 7 bases aligning to TRBD1. The CDR3 length is 15 residues. Germline V gene lookup returns CDR1 SGHNT and CDR2 YENEEA. V was pared by 5 bases and J by 2 bases, with 6 bases of the junction left unmatched. CDR3 loop: CASSHQTGPYNEQFF. As DNA, the CDR3 is TGTGCCAGCAGCCACCAGACAGGGCCCTACAATGAGCAGTTCTTC.

The J gene is TRBJ2-6, the V gene TRBV4-1, with 9 bases aligning to TRBD2. Losses at the gene ends were 0 bases for V and 0 bases for J; bases not matched to a gene: 12. The CDR3 contains 21 residues. Germline V gives CDR1 MGHRA, CDR2 YSYEKL. The CDR3 is CASSQETLLAGLVSGANVLTF. CDR3 nucleotide sequence: TGCGCCAGCAGCCAAGAAACCCTACTAGCGGGCCTAGTCTCTGGGGCCAACGTCCTGACTTTC.